The 24 T cell receptor beta chains given below trace back to one sample, sequenced in a study. One entry per CDR3 protein results from TCRdb running MiXCR on the 5' RACE reads. The table has around 9,100 distinct CDR3 sequences, 60% seen once. Sequenced input: tumor-infiltrating memory CD4+ T cells sorted from the breast tumor. Described subset: memory CD4+ T cells, CD4+CD45RO+CD25-. The receptors were sampled from a female donor with breast cancer.

In this sample, this clonotype turned up a few times. The chain links TRBV12-3 or TRBV12-4 to TRBJ2-7, with D unresolved. Trimming removed 1 base at V and 5 bases at J, with 3 bases between. This CDR3 comprises 11 residues. The CDR3 nucleotides read TGTGCCAGCAGTTTAGTAGACGAGCAGTACTTC. Amino acids: CASSLVDEQYF.

The V gene is TRBV29-1, the J gene TRBJ2-1; 9 positions agree with TRBD1. CDR1 is SQVTM, CDR2 ANQGSEA, per germline. There are 15 residues in the CDR3. J gave up 3 bases and V 4 bases, and 7 bases lay outside the gene matches. The CDR3 bases are TGCAGCGTTGTGACAGGGGGACAATTCTACAATGAGCAGTTCTTC. It specifies CSVVTGGQFYNEQFF.

For this clonotype: The conserved phenylalanine or tryptophan is not found at the CDR3 terminus, so this likely reflects a read error. The chain carries TRBV10-2 and TRBJ2-7, with a possible D match to TRBD2 (5 bases). Germline CDR1 WSHSY, CDR2 SAAADI. The CDR3 consists of 14 residues. Trimming left V 7 bases short and J 4 bases short, with 17 bases between. The CDR3 nucleotides are TGCGCCAGCAAGCTGGGTGGGAGTGGTTACGAGCAGTACCTC. Translated, it gives CASKLGGSGYEQYL.

The V call is TRBV5-6, the J call TRBJ2-3; 11 nucleotides line up with TRBD2. The J segment lost 3 bases and the V segment lost 4 bases, leaving 4 bases of the junction unmatched. The CDR3 has 15 residues. Germline CDR1 reads SGHDT; CDR2 reads YYEEEE. The CDR3 region has the DNA TGTGCCAGCAGCGCCCTAGCGGGGGGTACAGATACGCAGTATTTT. This encodes CASSALAGGTDTQYF.

In the case of this clonotype: The missing conserved phenylalanine or tryptophan at the end of this CDR3 makes a read error likely. J is TRBJ2-3 and V is TRBV19, with unresolved D. CDR1 is LNHDA, CDR2 SQIVND, per germline (reference sequence). This CDR3 contains 13 residues. The V end was cut by 7 bases, the J end by 1 base, with 9 bases between. CDR3 in amino acids: CASMEHGTDTQYI. The CDR3 DNA is TGTGCCAGTATGGAACACGGCACAGATACGCAGTATATT.

This chain connects TRBV6-4 to TRBJ2-5, with TRBD2 identical over 9 bases. After removal of 4 bases from V and 4 bases from J, the junction contained 7 bases not matched to a gene. Germline loops: CDR1 MRHNA, CDR2 SNTAGT. This CDR3 spans 15 amino acids. CDR3 residues: CASSATRAGGETQYF. The CDR3 nucleotides are TGTGCCAGCAGTGCCACAAGAGCGGGAGGAGAGACCCAGTACTTC.

V usage is TRBV7-2 and J usage is TRBJ2-3; D not resolved. The length of the CDR3 is 14 residues. Germline values: CDR1 SGHTA, CDR2 FQGNSA. Trimming left V 5 bases short and J 1 base short, with 10 bases between. Here the CDR3 DNA reads TGTGCCAGCAGCGAAGGACCGGGCACAGATACGCAGTATTTT. Residues: CASSEGPGTDTQYF.

CDR3 sequence (DNA): TGCAGTGCTAGAATTACAGGGGTTGGCAATCAGCCCCAGCATTTT. This sequence encodes CSARITGVGNQPQHF. The chain recombines TRBV20-1 with TRBJ1-5; 7 bases match TRBD1. This CDR3 spans 15 amino acids. V lost 2 bases to trimming and J lost 2 bases; unmatched junction nucleotides: 6. The germline CDR1 and CDR2 sequences are DFQATT and SNEGSKA (reference sequence).

The chain has TRBV5-1 and TRBJ1-1; D is unresolved. The CDR3 is made up of 13 amino acids. V was clipped by 2 bases and J by 0 bases, with 5 bases between them. The V gene's germline CDR1 is SGHRS and CDR2 YFSETQ. CDR3 sequence: CASSFTVNTEAFF. CDR3 bases: TGCGCCAGCAGCTTCACGGTGAACACTGAAGCTTTCTTT.

The chain carries TRBV25-1 and TRBJ1-2, with D unclear. Germline CDR1 reads MGHDK; CDR2 reads SYGVNS. The germline V and J ends were trimmed by 1 base and 9 bases, with 15 bases remaining between them. CDR3 size: 14 residues. The CDR3 coding sequence is TGTGCCAGCAGTGAATCCGGCAGGAGGACGAGCTACACCTTC. Translated, it gives CASSESGRRTSYTF.

The V call is TRBV20-1, the J call TRBJ1-5; 10 bases map to TRBD1. Germline lookup yields CDR1 DFQATT and CDR2 SNEGSKA (reference sequence). V gave up 3 bases and J gave up 0 bases; unmatched junction bases: 11. The CDR3 covers 18 residues. The CDR3 loop reads CSARSGTGARYSNQPQHF. The DNA of the CDR3 is TGCAGTGCTAGGTCCGGGACAGGGGCCCGTTATAGCAATCAGCCCCAGCATTTT.

The V and J genes are TRBV5-1 and TRBJ2-7, with a possible D match to TRBD2 (6 bases). The V end lost 6 bases, the J end lost 6 bases, and 22 bases lay between the germline ends. Looked up from germline, CDR1 is SGHRS and CDR2 is YFSETQ. The CDR3 spans 15 residues. CDR3 DNA: TGCGCCAGCAAGCCTTGGGGGGAATTTGGAGGCGAGCAGTACTTC. Translated: CASKPWGEFGGEQYF.

A few counts support this clonotype. The chain carries TRBV25-1 and TRBJ1-1; no firm D call. CDR1 MGHDK and CDR2 SYGVNS come from the germline V gene. The CDR3 covers 14 residues. V gave up 1 base and J gave up 2 bases, with 8 bases separating them. This chain's CDR3 is CASSEWGVNTEAFF. In nucleotides, the CDR3 is TGTGCCAGCAGTGAATGGGGTGTAAACACTGAAGCTTTCTTT. Variable domain in full (rest from reference TRBV25-1 and TRBJ1-1): EADIYQTPRYLVIGTGKKITLECSQTMGHDKMYWYQQDPGMELHLIHYSYGVNSTEKGDLSSESTVSRIRTEHFPLTLESARPSHTSQYLCASSEWGVNTEAFFGQGTRLTVV.

The V and J genes are TRBV7-9 and TRBJ2-5, with TRBD1 identical over 8 bases. Unmatched junction bases numbered 1, after V lost 4 bases and J lost 3 bases. CDR3 length: 13 amino acids. Germline CDR1 SEHNR, CDR2 FQNEAQ (reference sequence). CDR3 DNA: TGTGCCAGCAGCTGGGGACAGGAAGAGACCCAGTACTTC. It specifies CASSWGQEETQYF.

V gene TRBV2 combines with J gene TRBJ2-3, with D maybe TRBD2 (5 bases). Between the trimmed V and J ends, which lost 3 bases and 2 bases, there was a span of 6 bases. Germline CDR1 and CDR2: SNHLY and FYNNEI. The CDR3 spans 13 residues. CDR3 sequence: CASSERVTDTQYF. CDR3 bases: TGTGCCAGCAGTGAGCGGGTCACAGATACGCAGTATTTT. Supplemented by reference TRBV2 and TRBJ2-3, the full variable domain reads EPEVTQTPSHQVTQMGQEVILRCVPISNHLYFYWYRQILGQKVEFLVSFYNNEISEKSEIFDDQFSVERPDGSNFTLKIRSTKLEDSAMYFCASSERVTDTQYFGPGTRLTVL.

The CDR3 coding sequence is TGTGCCAGCAGTTTACGGGGACAGGTGGGTGGTCAGCCCCAGCATTTT. This translates into CASSLRGQVGGQPQHF. V and J are TRBV12-3 or TRBV12-4 and TRBJ1-5, with 8 nucleotides matching TRBD1. Trimming removed 2 bases from V and 6 bases from J; junction bases left unmatched: 9. The CDR3 is made up of 16 amino acids.

The chain combines TRBV7-6 with TRBJ2-1; D might be TRBD2 (5 bases). V was cut by 6 bases and J by 5 bases, with 11 bases left in between. CDR1 and CDR2 (germline): SGHVS, FNYEAQ. This CDR3 has 13 residues. CDR3 sequence reads: CASRDGVDNEQFF. CDR3 coding DNA: TGTGCCAGCAGGGACGGGGTCGACAATGAGCAGTTCTTC. The full variable domain, rest sourced from reference TRBV7-6 and TRBJ2-1, is GAGVSQSPRYKVTKRGQDVALRCDPISGHVSLYWYRQALGQGPEFLTYFNYEAQQDKSGLPNDRFSAERPEGSISTLTIQRTEQRDSAMYRCASRDGVDNEQFFGPGTRLTVL.

J is TRBJ2-6 and V is TRBV20-1; no clear D. The germline V gene has CDR1 DFQATT and CDR2 SNEGSKA (reference sequence). This CDR3 is built from 14 residues. V gave up 0 bases and J gave up 0 bases, with 3 bases separating them. The CDR3 DNA reads as TGCAGTGCTAGAGATCCCTCTGGGGCCAACGTCCTGACTTTC. Its translation is CSARDPSGANVLTF.

V usage is TRBV5-1 and J usage is TRBJ2-7; D not certain. The V and J ends lost 0 bases and 3 bases respectively, with 13 bases between them. The CDR3 is 15 residues long. Germline V gene lookup returns CDR1 SGHRS and CDR2 YFSETQ. CDR3 bases: TGCGCCAGCAGCTTGGACGGGTCCTACCTCTACGAGCAGTACTTC. It yields the protein CASSLDGSYLYEQYF.

The chain is built from TRBV7-6 and TRBJ2-2; D remains unclear. The length of the CDR3 is 13 residues. Trimming took 5 bases from V and 2 from J, leaving 6 bases between them. The germline V gene encodes CDR1 SGHVS and CDR2 FNYEAQ. The CDR3 protein is CASSPLNTGELFF. CDR3 bases: TGTGCCAGCAGCCCCTTAAACACCGGGGAGCTGTTTTTT.

The chain uses TRBV7-9 and TRBJ2-2; 7 nucleotides match TRBD1. V lost 1 base and J lost 4; bases outside the gene matches: 9. The CDR3 has 17 residues. CDR1 is SEHNR, CDR2 FQNEAQ, per germline (reference sequence). The CDR3 spells CASSLDVDRVGTGELFF. The CDR3 nucleotides are TGTGCCAGCAGCTTAGATGTCGACAGGGTGGGCACCGGGGAGCTGTTTTTT.

The J gene is TRBJ2-1, the V gene TRBV7-2; tentative D call: TRBD1 (5 bases). V was pared by 4 bases and J by 0 bases, with 10 bases between. This CDR3 is 15 amino acids long. Germline CDR1 and CDR2: SGHTA and FQGNSA. The CDR3 spells CASSYDSASYNEQFF. The CDR3 coding sequence is TGTGCCAGCAGCTACGACAGTGCCTCCTACAATGAGCAGTTCTTC.

The chain carries TRBV6-5 and TRBJ1-1; D gene unclear. V was clipped by 8 bases and J by 1 base, with 5 bases between them. This CDR3 is built from 11 residues. Looked up from germline, CDR1 is MNHEY and CDR2 is SVGAGI. The CDR3 loop is CASCGNTEAFF. As DNA, the CDR3 is TGTGCCAGCTGTGGGAACACTGAAGCTTTCTTT.

The chain carries TRBV6-2 or TRBV6-3 and TRBJ1-1; a possible D gene is TRBD1 (5 bases). Germline V CDR1 and CDR2: MNHEY, SVGEGT. The CDR3 totals 13 residues. The V end lost 4 bases, the J end lost 6 bases, and 12 bases lay between the germline ends. CDR3 DNA: TGTGCCAGCAGTTTGGCAGGGTTGCCTGAAGCTTTCTTT. Protein product: CASSLAGLPEAFF.